This T cell receptor beta chain was identified in a study of blood T cell repertoires in COVID-19. Across the whole study: T cells, B-cell-depleted T cells, or PBMCs supplied cDNA or gDNA.

The table lists this clone with a count of one. Sequencing used immunoSEQ multiplex PCR; TCRdb keeps in-frame clones, though not all of them. Here the sample spans about 270,000 clones, approximately 83% being singletons. The sequence was collected from a human donor in a cohort sampled during active COVID-19. Material: peripheral blood.

The CDR3 sequence: CASSPALTSGTTDTQYF. DNA of the CDR3: TGCGCCAGCAGCCCAGCCCTGACTAGCGGGACTACAGATACGCAGTATTTT. The V and J genes are TRBV5-1 and TRBJ2-3; 11 bases are shared with TRBD2. The germline V gene encodes CDR1 SGHRS and CDR2 YFSETQ. The CDR3 totals 17 residues. The junction had 10 bases not matched to a gene; V was cut back by 4 bases and J by 3 bases.